This TCR beta chain originates from a study of T-cell reconstitution after alpha-beta-depleted transplantation in children. This clonotype was recorded at least ten times. For TCRbeta, the library was prepared with unique molecular identifiers. TCRdb passed the PCR reads through MiXCR, listing each CDR3 protein once. The sample lists 200,000 to 250,000 distinct CDR3 sequences; over 20% were seen once. This sequence was found in a girl aged 2 to 10 with Fanconi anemia, due to receive a stem cell transplant. The sample here was PBMCs, taken before TCRalphabeta/CD19-depleted stem cell transplant.

The CDR3 region is CASSYAIAGGPYNEQFF. In DNA, the CDR3 is TGTGCCAGCAGTTACGCTATAGCGGGAGGTCCATACAATGAGCAGTTCTTC. This chain connects TRBV6-5 to TRBJ2-1, with TRBD2 identical over 10 bases. After removal of 2 bases from V and 4 bases from J, the junction contained 8 bases not matched to a gene. The CDR3 is 17 amino acids. Germline CDR1 is MNHEY and CDR2 is SVGAGI.